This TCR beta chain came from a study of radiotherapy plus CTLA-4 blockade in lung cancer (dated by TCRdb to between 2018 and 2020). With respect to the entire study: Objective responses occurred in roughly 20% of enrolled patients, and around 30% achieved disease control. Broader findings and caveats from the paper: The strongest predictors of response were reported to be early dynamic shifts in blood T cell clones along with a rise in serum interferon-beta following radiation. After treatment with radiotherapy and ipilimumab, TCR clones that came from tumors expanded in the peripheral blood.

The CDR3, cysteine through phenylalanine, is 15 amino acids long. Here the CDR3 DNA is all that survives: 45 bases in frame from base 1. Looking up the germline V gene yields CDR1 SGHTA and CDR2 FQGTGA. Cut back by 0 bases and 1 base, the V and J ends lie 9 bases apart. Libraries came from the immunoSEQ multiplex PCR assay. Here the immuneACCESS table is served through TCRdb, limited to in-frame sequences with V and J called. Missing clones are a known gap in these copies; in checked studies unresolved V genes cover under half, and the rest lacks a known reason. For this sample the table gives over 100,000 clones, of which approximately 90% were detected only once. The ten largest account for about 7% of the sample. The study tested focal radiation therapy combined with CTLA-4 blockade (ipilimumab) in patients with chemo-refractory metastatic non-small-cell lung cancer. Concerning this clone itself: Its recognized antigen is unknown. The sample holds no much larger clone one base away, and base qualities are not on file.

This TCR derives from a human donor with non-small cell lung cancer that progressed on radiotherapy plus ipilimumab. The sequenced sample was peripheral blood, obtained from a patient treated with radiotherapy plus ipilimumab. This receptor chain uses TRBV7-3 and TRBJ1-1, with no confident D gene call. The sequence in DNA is TGTGCCAGCAGCTTAACGATCCCGCCGAACACTGAAGCTTTCTTT. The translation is CASSLTIPPNTEAFF.